Listed below are T cell receptor beta chains from one sample, sequenced in a study of T-cell memory formation after mild COVID-19. MiXCR, run by TCRdb on the 5' RACE reads, gives a single entry per CDR3 protein. The sample contains around 200,000 distinct CDR3 sequences, 20% to 25% of which appear only once. Sequenced material: PBMCs or a T cell subset sorted from them (not recorded which). These receptors came from an adult woman who had mild COVID-19 (a few samples of this study predate the infection). Cell type and time point are not known. Each CDR3 is given with its conserved first and last residue. The D gene is left open where the match is weak. The listing skips clone size in some rows; elsewhere it reads once, few, many or a size class.

DNA | CDR3 | size | J | V | length | D
TGTGCCAGCAGCTCGACAGGGTCGGGTTCACCCCTCCACTTT | CASSSTGSGSPLHF | NA | TRBJ1-6 | TRBV7-9 | 14 | TRBD1
TGCGCCAGCAGCTTGGTAGAGGGCCTGAACACTGAAGCTTTCTTT | CASSLVEGLNTEAFF | few | TRBJ1-1 | TRBV5-1 | 15 | NA
TGTGCCAGCAGCCTGGGGACTAGCGGGAGGATGGATGAGCAGTTCTTC | CASSLGTSGRMDEQFF | NA | TRBJ2-1 | TRBV7-8 | 16 | TRBD2
TGTGCCAGCAGTTTCAGGGCCAGGGCTGACCAGCCCCAGCATTTT | CASSFRARADQPQHF | NA | TRBJ1-5 | TRBV12-3/TRBV12-4 | 15 | NA
TGTGCCAGCTCACCTCCCGGACAGTCGACTAGCACAGATACGCAGTATTTT | CASSPPGQSTSTDTQYF | NA | TRBJ2-3 | TRBV18 | 17 | NA
TGTGCCACCAGCAGAGATAGGCACAGGCCCACAGATACGCAGTATTTT | CATSRDRHRPTDTQYF | NA | TRBJ2-3 | TRBV15 | 16 | NA
TGTGCCACCAGTGCGACAGATACGCAGTATTTT | CATSATDTQYF | few | TRBJ2-3 | TRBV24-1 | 11 | NA
TGCGCCAGCAGGGGAGGGGCTGGGGAGCAGTACTTC | CASRGGAGEQYF | NA | TRBJ2-7 | TRBV5-1 | 12 | TRBD2
TGTGCCAGCAGCAGAGCTAGCGGCACGCTAGCGGGAGAGACCCAGTACTTC | CASSRASGTLAGETQYF | few | TRBJ2-5 | TRBV6-2/TRBV6-3 | 17 | TRBD2
TGTGCCACCAGCGGGATACTAGAGGGCACAGATACGCAGTATTTT | CATSGILEGTDTQYF | NA | TRBJ2-3 | TRBV15 | 15 | NA
TGTGCCAGCAGCGCTCAGGATGGGGTTCTTGGCTACACCTTC | CASSAQDGVLGYTF | NA | TRBJ1-2 | TRBV9 | 14 | NA
TGCGCCAGCAGCTTAGGTACAGGGGGCCGCACAGATACGCAGTATTTT | CASSLGTGGRTDTQYF | NA | TRBJ2-3 | TRBV5-1 | 16 | TRBD1
TGCAGTGCTAGAGATTGGGCACCGGGACTAGCAACATCGGATACGCAGTATTTT | CSARDWAPGLATSDTQYF | many | TRBJ2-3 | TRBV20-1 | 18 | TRBD2
TGTGCCAGCAGCGGACTCCTAGCGGGCAGCACAGATACGCAGTATTTT | CASSGLLAGSTDTQYF | NA | TRBJ2-3 | TRBV7-9 | 16 | TRBD2
TGTGCCAGCAGCGTAGCGGGTAGCGGTGTAGAGACCCAGTACTTC | CASSVAGSGVETQYF | NA | TRBJ2-5 | TRBV9 | 15 | NA
TGTGCCAGCAGCGTAGATGGGGGAGAGACCCAGTACTTC | CASSVDGGETQYF | NA | TRBJ2-5 | TRBV9 | 13 | NA
TGTGCCAGCAGCACAGCAAGGAACACTGAAGCTTTCTTT | CASSTARNTEAFF | NA | TRBJ1-1 | TRBV5-6 | 13 | NA
TGTGCCAGCACCGTACAGGGGGCTGGTGAAAAACTGTTTTTT | CASTVQGAGEKLFF | NA | TRBJ1-4 | TRBV6-2/TRBV6-3 | 14 | TRBD1
TGTGCCAGCAGTGAAGGGCGGATCTACGAGCAGTACTTC | CASSEGRIYEQYF | NA | TRBJ2-7 | TRBV2 | 13 | NA
TGTGCCAGCAGTTTAAACGGTGCCTACGAGCAGTACTTC | CASSLNGAYEQYF | NA | TRBJ2-7 | TRBV12-3/TRBV12-4 | 13 | NA
TGTGCCAGCAGTCCTGACAATGCCGGGATCTCTGAAGCTTTCTTT | CASSPDNAGISEAFF | NA | TRBJ1-1 | TRBV7-6 | 15 | NA
TGTGCCAGCAGCTCCGGACAGGGGCTGGACAATGAGCAGTTCTTC | CASSSGQGLDNEQFF | NA | TRBJ2-1 | TRBV7-6 | 15 | TRBD1
TGTGCCAGCAGCTTAGAAGCTCCGGGACAGGGTTTCTATGGCTACACCTTC | CASSLEAPGQGFYGYTF | NA | TRBJ1-2 | TRBV7-2 | 17 | TRBD1
TGTGCCAGCAGCTTGGGCTTGATTAACACTGAAGCTTTCTTT | CASSLGLINTEAFF | NA | TRBJ1-1 | TRBV5-6 | 14 | NA
TGCGCCAGCAGCCAAGAAGTCCTCGAAACTAGCGGGAGGGACATTCAGTACTTC | CASSQEVLETSGRDIQYF | few | TRBJ2-4 | TRBV4-3 | 18 | TRBD2
TGCAGTGCTACGGGACCTCCTGCGTACTTC | CSATGPPAYF | NA | TRBJ2-5 | TRBV20-1 | 10 | NA
TGTGCCAGCAGTGACTCTATCCTTCTCCAGGGCTCCGCGAACACCGGGGAGCTGTTTTTT | CASSDSILLQGSANTGELFF | NA | TRBJ2-2 | TRBV6-4 | 20 | NA
TGTGCCAGCAGTTACGGAAGGGATCTGGGGGGCTACACCTTC | CASSYGRDLGGYTF | few | TRBJ1-2 | TRBV6-5 | 14 | NA
TGTGCCAGCACCTTGGGACAGGGGGCGCGGGAGACCCAGTACTTC | CASTLGQGARETQYF | few | TRBJ2-5 | TRBV12-3/TRBV12-4 | 15 | TRBD1
TGTGCCAGCAGCCAAGATCGGCAAGGAACAATAGCCAAAAACATTCAGTACTTC | CASSQDRQGTIAKNIQYF | NA | TRBJ2-4 | TRBV3-1 | 18 | NA
TGCGCCAGCAGCCGATCCGGGACGCCCGAGGAAAAACTGTTTTTT | CASSRSGTPEEKLFF | few | TRBJ1-4 | TRBV4-1 | 15 | NA
TGTGCCACCAGTTCAACAGCGCAGCTCGACGAAGCTTTCTTT | CATSSTAQLDEAFF | many | TRBJ1-1 | TRBV24-1 | 14 | NA
TGCGCCAGCAGCCAAGACGCGGGGGGTGACACCATATATTTT | CASSQDAGGDTIYF | few | TRBJ1-3 | TRBV4-1 | 14 | NA
TGTGCCAGTAGTATTAGGACCGGGGAGCTGTTTTTT | CASSIRTGELFF | NA | TRBJ2-2 | TRBV19 | 12 | NA
TGTGCCAGCAGCTTCCCAATCCCCCGGGACAGGGGAACTGAAGCTTTCTTT | CASSFPIPRDRGTEAFF | NA | TRBJ1-1 | TRBV7-9 | 17 | TRBD1
TGTGCCAGCAGCCCCTGGGAGCTCGGCACAGATACGCAGTATTTT | CASSPWELGTDTQYF | few | TRBJ2-3 | TRBV7-9 | 15 | NA
TGTGCCAGCCCCTTGTACGAGCAGTACTTC | CASPLYEQYF | many | TRBJ2-7 | TRBV12-3/TRBV12-4 | 10 | NA
TGCGCCAGCAGCTTGGAACAGCCTACAGCCAAAAACATTCAGTACTTC | CASSLEQPTAKNIQYF | NA | TRBJ2-4 | TRBV5-1 | 16 | NA
TGCAGCGTCATAACTCGGGACGGGGCCTACGAGCAGTACTTC | CSVITRDGAYEQYF | NA | TRBJ2-7 | TRBV29-1 | 14 | NA
TGTGCCAGCAGTCCTACAGGGGGCGACGGCTACACCTTC | CASSPTGGDGYTF | few | TRBJ1-2 | TRBV2 | 13 | TRBD1
TGTGCCAGCAGCTTAGTAGGGGACGAGCAGTACTTC | CASSLVGDEQYF | few | TRBJ2-7 | TRBV7-6 | 12 | NA
TGTGCCACCAGTGATTCCAAACTAGACTTCTACGAGCAGTACTTC | CATSDSKLDFYEQYF | NA | TRBJ2-7 | TRBV24-1 | 15 | NA